The 19 T cell receptor beta chains listed next were all sequenced from one sample in a study of blood T cells in healthy people across ages. Through a sample-barcoded 5' primer and a J-beta primer mix, a second PCR was run for about 7 to 12 cycles. MiXCR, applied by TCRdb to the 5' RACE reads, yields one record per CDR3 protein. The data show 1.5 million to 2 million distinct CDR3 sequences, roughly 52% seen once. Material for sequencing was blood. These receptor sequences come from a woman in her forties in good health.

CDR3: CASFPGGSSSGANVLTF. The CDR3 bases are TGTGCCTCCTTTCCCGGGGGTTCCAGCTCTGGGGCCAACGTCCTGACTTTC. This chain links TRBV15 with TRBJ2-6, with a weak D call TRBD2 (6 bases). The V end was cut by 11 bases, the J end by 0 bases, with 20 bases between. In germline, CDR1 is LNHNV, CDR2 YYDKDF (reference sequence). This CDR3 is 17 amino acids long.

The J gene is TRBJ2-1, the V gene TRBV7-9; D is possibly TRBD2 (5 bases). Germline lookup yields CDR1 SEHNR and CDR2 FQNEAQ (reference sequence). CDR3 size: 13 residues. The ends were cut back, 5 bases at V and 9 bases at J, with 14 bases in the middle. CDR3: CASSVDVEGEQFF. The DNA for the CDR3 is TGTGCCAGCAGCGTAGACGTTGAGGGTGAGCAGTTCTTC.

This clonotype has more than one count but fewer than ten. The genes are TRBV29-1 and TRBJ2-7; D is possibly TRBD1 (7 bases). This CDR3 region has 15 residues. Germline loops: CDR1 SQVTM, CDR2 ANQGSEA. The V end lost 4 bases, the J end lost 0 bases, and 16 bases lay between the germline ends. The CDR3 is CSVARQGGLSYEQYF. DNA for the CDR3: TGCAGCGTTGCTCGGCAGGGGGGCCTCTCCTACGAGCAGTACTTC.

The chain joins TRBV15 to TRBJ2-5; D assignment may be TRBD1 or TRBD2 (6 bases each). Germline V lookup: CDR1 LNHNV, CDR2 YYDKDF (reference sequence). The CDR3 extends over 14 amino acids. The V end lost 4 bases, the J end lost 4 bases, and 13 bases lay between the germline ends. CDR3 in DNA: TGTGCCACCAGCACCTGGTCGGGGGCAGAGACCCAGTACTTC. This gives the protein CATSTWSGAETQYF. The full variable domain, rest sourced from reference TRBV15 and TRBJ2-5, is DAMVIQNPRYQVTQFGKPVTLSCSQTLNHNVMYWYQQKSSQAPKLLFHYYDKDFNNEADTPDNFQSRRPNTSFCFLDIRSPGLGDTAMYLCATSTWSGAETQYFGPGTRLLVL.

The rearrangement uses TRBV24-1 and TRBJ2-3; TRBD1 agrees at 8 bases. After removal of 1 base from V and 5 bases from J, the junction contained 7 bases not matched to a gene. Looked up from germline, CDR1 is KGHDR and CDR2 is SFDVKD. This CDR3 region has 16 residues. CDR3: CATSDLPGQAEDTQYF. For the CDR3, the DNA is TGTGCCACCAGTGATTTACCGGGACAGGCGGAAGATACGCAGTATTTT.

The chain carries TRBV3-1 and TRBJ2-1; 10 nucleotides line up with TRBD2. Germline CDR1 reads LGHDT; CDR2 reads YNNKEL (reference sequence). There are 17 residues in the CDR3. Trimming at V came to 0 bases and at J to 2 bases, leaving 4 bases not matched to a gene. The CDR3 region has the DNA TGTGCCAGCAGCCAAGATAACGGACTAGCGGCCTACAATGAGCAGTTCTTC. This codes for CASSQDNGLAAYNEQFF.

The chain combines TRBV24-1 with TRBJ2-5; no definite D call. The CDR3 consists of 16 residues. Trimming pared 3 bases from V and 2 bases from J, leaving 15 bases between. CDR1 KGHDR and CDR2 SFDVKD come from the germline V gene. CDR3 region: CATSDQRLGNQETQYF. CDR3 bases: TGTGCCACCAGTGATCAGAGGCTGGGGAATCAAGAGACCCAGTACTTC.

Only a few counts were recorded for this clonotype. The chain couples TRBV9 to TRBJ2-7, with a tentative D call TRBD1 (5 bases). Germline V gene sequence: CDR1 SGDLS, CDR2 YYNGEE. Trimming removed 3 bases at V and 0 bases at J, with 13 bases between. CDR3 length equals 15 residues. The CDR3 spells CASSAVGDSSYEQYF. For the CDR3, the DNA is TGTGCCAGCAGCGCCGTAGGTGACAGCTCCTACGAGCAGTACTTC.

This sequence joins TRBV6-1 and TRBJ2-4; perhaps TRBD2 as D (5 bases). V was clipped by 8 bases and J by 3 bases, with 20 bases between them. The CDR3 covers 16 residues. The germline V gene encodes CDR1 MNHNS and CDR2 SASEGT. The CDR3 spells CASEGSSTVHKNIQYF. CDR3 nucleotides: TGTGCCAGCGAAGGGAGTAGTACAGTTCACAAAAACATTCAGTACTTC.

This clonotype was detected a few times. The chain joins TRBV5-1 to TRBJ2-1, with 8 bases matching TRBD2. The CDR3 consists of 17 residues. Germline CDR1 is SGHRS and CDR2 is YFSETQ. Losses at the gene ends were 0 bases for V and 1 base for J; bases not matched to a gene: 6. CDR3 coding DNA: TGCGCCAGCAGCTTGGGGCCTGGCGGGGGGTCCTACAATGAGCAGTTCTTC. Translation gives CASSLGPGGGSYNEQFF. Complete variable domain (other parts from reference TRBV5-1 and TRBJ2-1): KAGVTQTPRYLIKTRGQQVTLSCSPISGHRSVSWYQQTPGQGLQFLFEYFSETQRNKGNFPGRFSGRQFSNSRSEMNVSTLELGDSALYLCASSLGPGGGSYNEQFFGPGTRLTVL.

The CDR3 coding sequence is TGTGCCAGCCGCCCGGGGGGGCGAACTAATGAGCAGTTCTTC. It codes for CASRPGGRTNEQFF. The chain joins TRBV7-3 to TRBJ2-1; 8 bases match TRBD2. This CDR3 is built from 14 residues. CDR1 and CDR2 from the germline V gene are SGHTA and FQGTGA. Germline trimming cut 8 bases from V and 7 bases from J; bases unmatched to any gene: 10. The full variable domain, with the rest looked up from reference TRBV7-3 and TRBJ2-1, is GAGVSQTPSNKVTEKGKYVELRCDPISGHTALYWYRQSLGQGPEFLIYFQGTGAADDSGLPNDRFFAVRPEGSVSTLKIQRTERGDSAVYLCASRPGGRTNEQFFGPGTRLTVL.

V usage is TRBV7-2 and J usage is TRBJ1-2; D uncertain. Trimming took 7 bases from V and 2 from J, leaving 14 bases between them. Looked up from germline, CDR1 is SGHTA and CDR2 is FQGNSA. This CDR3 has 14 residues. The CDR3 sequence: CASTLISQNYGYTF. CDR3 nucleotide sequence: TGTGCCAGCACCCTTATCTCCCAGAACTATGGCTACACCTTC.

A few counts support this clonotype. The CDR3 DNA reads TGTGCCAGCAGCTTAGCTAGGAGGAACACTGAAGCTTTCTTT. Residues: CASSLARRNTEAFF. The chain recombines TRBV7-2 with TRBJ1-1, with D uncertain. The CDR3 totals 14 residues. The germline V gene has CDR1 SGHTA and CDR2 FQGNSA. The V end was cut by 0 bases, the J end by 1 base, with 6 bases between.

The CDR3 DNA is TGCGCCAGCAATGTCGGCGCCGCCCTTTCCTACAATGAGCAGTTCTTC. Its protein product is CASNVGAALSYNEQFF. This chain uses TRBV5-1 with TRBJ2-1; unclear D gene. The CDR3 is 16 amino acids. The germline V gene encodes CDR1 SGHRS and CDR2 YFSETQ. V was clipped by 6 bases and J by 1 base, with 17 bases between them.

The rearrangement uses TRBV7-6 and TRBJ2-1, with TRBD1 as a possible D gene (6 bases). The V gene lost 8 bases and the J gene lost 10 bases, with 15 bases spanning the gap. The CDR3 loop spans 12 amino acids. The germline V gene encodes CDR1 SGHVS and CDR2 FNYEAQ. DNA of the CDR3: TGTGCCAGCTCCACCGGGACACAGGAGCAGTTCTTC. Amino acids: CASSTGTQEQFF.

This clonotype was detected ten times or more. This chain links TRBV20-1 with TRBJ2-1, with D perhaps matching TRBD2 (5 bases). V gave up 5 bases and J gave up 5 bases, with 10 bases separating them. CDR3 length equals 12 residues. From germline, CDR1 is DFQATT and CDR2 SNEGSKA (reference sequence). CDR3 nucleotide sequence: TGCAGTGCTCTAGGACTGGACAATGAGCAGTTCTTC. This sequence encodes CSALGLDNEQFF.

The J gene is TRBJ1-2, the V gene TRBV13; D is ambiguous. In germline, CDR1 is PRHDT, CDR2 FYEKMQ (reference sequence). Trimming pared 5 bases from V and 4 bases from J, leaving 11 bases between. CDR3 size: 13 residues. CDR3 DNA sequence: TGTGCCAGCAGCCAACAGCAGACCTATGGCTACACCTTC. It is translated as CASSQQQTYGYTF.

The rearrangement joins TRBV11-3 to TRBJ2-3; no definite D call. CDR3 length: 14 amino acids. Germline-derived CDR1 and CDR2 are SGHNT and YENEEA. Trimming pared 4 bases from V and 2 bases from J, leaving 10 bases between. CDR3 in amino acids: CASSSGRITDTQYF. Written as DNA, the CDR3 is TGTGCCAGCAGCTCCGGACGGATCACAGATACGCAGTATTTT.

The chain combines TRBV7-9 with TRBJ2-1, with D hard to call. V lost 2 bases to trimming and J lost 0 bases, with 8 bases between them. The CDR3 contains 15 residues. The germline V gene has CDR1 SEHNR and CDR2 FQNEAQ (reference sequence). The CDR3 DNA reads as TGTGCCAGCAGCTTACTGGGAAGCTCCTACAATGAGCAGTTCTTC. It is translated as CASSLLGSSYNEQFF.